This T cell receptor (beta chain) was obtained from a study of shared clonotypes between healthy human individuals. Study-wide results and caveats: Naive subsets generally had larger estimated richness than memory subsets. A handful of donors had around 5.2% of their naive CD4 clonotypes in common.

The CDR3 totals 14 residues. V was trimmed by 5 bases and J by 1 base, leaving 11 bases between them. Germline V lookup: CDR1 SGHAT, CDR2 FQNNGV. Clones were sequenced by immunoSEQ multiplex PCR, and TCRdb holds only the in-frame ones, with some missing. The sample has about 1 million clones, about 80% seen once. In the case of this clone: What it binds is unknown.

The receptor comes from a man aged 18 to 29 in good health. The genes are TRBV11-2 and TRBJ1-1; possible D gene TRBD1, 5 bases. The specimen was memory CD4+ T cells sorted from blood. As to subset: CD45RA-negative fraction. CDR3 in DNA: TGTGCCAGCAGCCCCCGGGGGAGGAACACTGAAGCTTTCTTT. Translated, it gives CASSPRGRNTEAFF.